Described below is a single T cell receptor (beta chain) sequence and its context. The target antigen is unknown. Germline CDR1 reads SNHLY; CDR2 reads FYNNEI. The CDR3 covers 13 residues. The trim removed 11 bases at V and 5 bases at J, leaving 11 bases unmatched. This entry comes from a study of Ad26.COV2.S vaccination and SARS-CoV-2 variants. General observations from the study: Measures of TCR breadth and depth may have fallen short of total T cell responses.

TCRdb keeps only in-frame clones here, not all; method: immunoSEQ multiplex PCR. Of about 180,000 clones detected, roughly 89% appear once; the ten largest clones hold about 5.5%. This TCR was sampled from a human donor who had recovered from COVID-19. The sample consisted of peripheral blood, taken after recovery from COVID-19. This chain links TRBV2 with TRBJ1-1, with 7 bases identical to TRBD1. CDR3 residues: CAEGQVDSTEAFF. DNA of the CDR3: TGTGCCGAAGGACAGGTCGATTCGACTGAAGCTTTCTTT.